One and the same sample provided the 14 T cell receptor beta chains below, sequenced in a study of long-term antiretroviral therapy in people with HIV. The immunoSEQ assay was v3.0, run at survey level. TCRdb keeps only in-frame clones here, not all; method: immunoSEQ multiplex PCR. The profile shows 25,000 to 30,000 clones, roughly 84% of them singletons. This material consisted of unsorted PBMCs, taken 0.4 years after starting antiretroviral therapy. Every receptor here comes from a man aged 18-30 years with HIV.

The V and J genes are TRBV19 and TRBJ2-3; 10 positions match TRBD2. The J segment lost 2 bases and the V segment lost 0 bases, leaving 2 bases of the junction unmatched. CDR1 and CDR2 (germline): LNHDA, SQIVND (reference sequence). The CDR3 sequence is 16 residues long. CDR3 region: CASSIEAGGITDTQYF. CDR3 bases: TGTGCCAGTAGTATAGAAGCGGGGGGGATCACAGATACGCAGTATTTT.

The chain combines TRBV27 with TRBJ1-2; tentative D call: TRBD1 (5 bases). Trimming stripped 5 bases from V and 1 base from J, with 23 bases between. The CDR3 is 18 residues long. CDR1 and CDR2 (germline): MNHEY, SMNVEV (reference sequence). The CDR3 bases are TGTGCCAGCAGTACTGCAGGGAACTGGCTAAATGATAACTATGGCTACACCTTC. Protein sequence: CASSTAGNWLNDNYGYTF.

This clone has just a few counts. The identical CDR3 is also encoded by other nucleotide sequences in the sample. V is TRBV19 and J is TRBJ1-2; 9 bases match TRBD1. The V and J ends lost 6 bases and 8 bases, in that order; junction bases with no gene match: 1. Germline-derived CDR1 and CDR2 are LNHDA and SQIVND (reference sequence). CDR3 length equals 11 residues. The CDR3 protein is CASRTGGGYTF. The CDR3 coding sequence is TGTGCCAGTAGGACAGGGGGAGGCTACACCTTC.

The DNA for the CDR3 is TGTGCCAGCAGCCACCCTCAAGAGGCAGATACGCAGTATTTT. It codes for CASSHPQEADTQYF. The J gene is TRBJ2-3, the V gene TRBV7-9; D is ambiguous. V was pared by 5 bases and J by 4 bases, with 13 bases between. Germline values: CDR1 SEHNR, CDR2 FQNEAQ (reference sequence). The CDR3 spans 14 residues.

The chain combines TRBV9 with TRBJ1-3; no firm D call. CDR3 length: 15 residues. From germline, CDR1 is SGDLS and CDR2 YYNGEE. V was clipped by 0 bases and J by 4 bases, with 11 bases between them. CDR3: CASSVDGRPGNTIYF. The CDR3 DNA reads TGTGCCAGCAGCGTAGATGGGAGACCCGGAAACACCATATATTTT.

The rearrangement links TRBV27 to TRBJ2-7; 7 bases map to TRBD1. V gave up 4 bases and J gave up 4 bases; unmatched junction bases: 7. Germline-derived CDR1 and CDR2 are MNHEY and SMNVEV (reference sequence). This CDR3 is 14 amino acids long. CDR3 nucleotide sequence: TGTGCCAGCAGTTCGACAGGGAAGGGGTACGAGCAGTACTTC. This gives the protein CASSSTGKGYEQYF.

The V call is TRBV5-4, the J call TRBJ2-5; 8 nucleotides line up with TRBD2. This CDR3 is built from 13 residues. Trimming took 6 bases from V and 5 from J; bases not matched to a gene: 6. Looked up from germline, CDR1 is SGHNT and CDR2 is YYREEE (reference sequence). This CDR3 reads CASNLAGRETQYF. The CDR3 DNA reads TGTGCCAGCAATTTAGCGGGGAGGGAGACCCAGTACTTC.

The chain recombines TRBV7-8 with TRBJ2-7; the D gene is possibly TRBD1 (6 bases). V was shortened by 5 bases and J by 2 bases, with 16 bases between the two germline ends. In germline, CDR1 is SGHVS, CDR2 FQNEAQ. CDR3 length equals 15 residues. The CDR3 nucleotides are TGTGCCAGCAGCGTACCCGGGGACACCACCTACGAGCAGTACTTC. Protein product: CASSVPGDTTYEQYF.

CDR3 region: CAIRDSPYEQYF. The CDR3 region has the DNA TGTGCCATCAGAGACAGCCCCTACGAGCAGTACTTC. This chain connects TRBV6-5 to TRBJ2-7, with TRBD1 as a possible D gene (5 bases). Trimming stripped 10 bases from V and 2 bases from J, with 12 bases between. This CDR3 is built from 12 residues. Germline lookup yields CDR1 MNHEY and CDR2 SVGAGI.

This sequence joins TRBV28 and TRBJ1-4, with D possibly TRBD1 on 6 matching bases. The CDR3 sequence is 15 residues long. Germline-derived CDR1 and CDR2 are MDHEN and SYDVKM. Trimming pared 6 bases from V and 6 bases from J, leaving 17 bases between. The CDR3 loop is CASSQMWGAYEKLFF. In DNA, the CDR3 is TGTGCCAGCAGCCAAATGTGGGGGGCCTATGAAAAACTGTTTTTT. The full variable domain, with the rest looked up from reference TRBV28 and TRBJ1-4, is DVKVTQSSRYLVKRTGEKVFLECVQDMDHENMFWYRQDPGLGLRLIYFSYDVKMKEKGDIPEGYSVSREKKERFSLILESASTNQTSMYLCASSQMWGAYEKLFFGSGTQLSVL.

This chain links TRBV9 with TRBJ1-4, with D possibly matching TRBD1 (5 bases). CDR1 and CDR2 (germline): SGDLS, YYNGEE. Trimming took 6 bases from V and 7 from J, leaving 16 bases between them. CDR3 length: 14 residues. In nucleotides, the CDR3 is TGTGCCAGCAACTCAGGGTTGGGCGGTGAAAAACTGTTTTTT. Protein: CASNSGLGGEKLFF.

The chain links TRBV4-1 to TRBJ2-7; D possibly corresponds to TRBD2 (6 bases). The V end lost 3 bases, the J end lost 0 bases, and 15 bases lay between the germline ends. Germline assignment: CDR1 MGHRA and CDR2 YSYEKL. The CDR3 covers 16 residues. The CDR3 loop is CASSQHLEGISYEQYF. CDR3 nucleotide sequence: TGCGCCAGCAGCCAGCACCTGGAGGGGATCTCCTACGAGCAGTACTTC.

The V call is TRBV4-3, the J call TRBJ1-1, with a weak D call TRBD1 (5 bases). The germline CDR1 and CDR2 sequences are LGHNA and YSLEER. V was clipped by 2 bases and J by 0 bases, with 7 bases between them. There are 14 residues in the CDR3. This CDR3 is CASSQTGMNTEAFF. Written as DNA, the CDR3 is TGCGCCAGCAGCCAAACAGGCATGAACACTGAAGCTTTCTTT.

This chain joins TRBV11-2 and TRBJ2-3; 9 positions agree with TRBD1. The CDR3 is 15 residues long. V shed 3 bases, J shed 2 bases, and the junction held 3 bases outside the gene matches. Germline CDR1 and CDR2: SGHAT and FQNNGV. As DNA, the CDR3 is TGTGCCAGCAGCTTCCGGGACAGGGACACAGATACGCAGTATTTT. Its translation: CASSFRDRDTDTQYF.